The rows below give T cell receptor beta chains drawn from one sample of a study of regulatory T cells in long-lasting Graves disease. MiXCR, applied by TCRdb to the multiplex PCR reads, yields one record per CDR3 protein. This sample has about 430,000 distinct CDR3 sequences, with 15% found just once. The same sample was also studied in work on T cells in Graves' hyperthyroidism and ophthalmopathy.

Here the sequenced sample was peripheral blood mononuclear cells (PBMCs), taken at new diagnosis, from a patient treated with antithyroid drugs. These receptors were taken from a woman aged 40 to 55 with Graves disease. The CDR3 runs from the conserved cysteine through the conserved F or W. A D gene is named only where the DNA matches it firmly. Clone size appears in some rows only: once, few, many, or a class for an expanded clone.

D gene	V gene	J gene	clone size	CDR3 protein	CDR3 DNA
TRBD2	TRBV25-1	TRBJ2-1	NA	CASSPTSGSRANEQFF	TGTGCCAGCAGCCCTACTAGCGGGAGCAGGGCCAATGAGCAGTTCTTC
NA	TRBV7-9	TRBJ2-3	many	CASSFGRDTDTQYF	TGTGCCAGCAGCTTCGGCAGGGACACAGATACGCAGTATTTT
NA	TRBV7-9	TRBJ1-1	NA	CASTDYGVRAFF	TGTGCCAGCACCGACTACGGGGTAAGAGCTTTCTTT
NA	TRBV3-1	TRBJ2-1	many	CASSQRQEAYNEQFF	TGTGCCAGCAGCCAAAGACAGGAGGCCTACAATGAGCAGTTCTTC
TRBD1	TRBV19	TRBJ1-2	few	CASSIDRSGGSYGYTF	TGTGCCAGTAGTATAGATCGTTCAGGGGGCAGCTATGGCTACACCTTC
NA	TRBV7-8	TRBJ1-5	many	CASSLEQGDQPQHF	TGTGCCAGCAGCTTAGAACAGGGTGATCAGCCCCAGCATTTT
NA	TRBV27	TRBJ2-7	few	CASSSVGGRDEQYF	TGTGCCAGCAGCTCGGTCGGGGGAAGGGACGAGCAGTACTTC
NA	TRBV6-2/TRBV6-3	TRBJ1-2	few	CASKGSGRLNYGYTF	TGTGCCAGCAAGGGATCAGGGCGCTTAAACTATGGCTACACCTTC
NA	TRBV5-6	TRBJ1-4	few	CASSLDGAPNEKLFF	TGTGCCAGCAGCTTGGATGGGGCCCCTAATGAAAAACTGTTTTTT
TRBD1	TRBV25-1	TRBJ1-1	NA	CASRGQGPTEAFF	TGTGCCAGCAGGGGACAGGGGCCCACTGAAGCTTTCTTT
NA	TRBV29-1	TRBJ2-3	few	CSVVWDSTDTQYF	TGCAGCGTTGTCTGGGACAGCACAGATACGCAGTATTTT
TRBD1	TRBV12-3/TRBV12-4	TRBJ1-5	many	CASRQTGGGNQPQHF	TGTGCCAGCAGACAGACAGGGGGAGGCAATCAGCCCCAGCATTTT
NA	TRBV5-1	TRBJ2-3	few	CASSLTQSTDTQYF	TGCGCCAGCAGCCTAACCCAGAGCACAGATACGCAGTATTTT
NA	TRBV18	TRBJ2-7	many	CASSPGGLSYEQYF	TGTGCCAGCTCACCCGGGGGCCTCTCCTACGAGCAGTACTTC
NA	TRBV20-1	TRBJ2-1	many	CSARLAGVGEQFF	TGCAGTGCTAGACTAGCAGGGGTAGGTGAGCAGTTCTTC
TRBD1	TRBV10-3	TRBJ1-5	many	CASGQASNQPQHF	TGTGCCTCGGGACAGGCCAGCAATCAGCCCCAGCATTTT
TRBD1	TRBV19	TRBJ1-1	few	CASSIWATGGTEAFF	TGTGCCAGTAGTATTTGGGCGACAGGGGGCACTGAAGCTTTCTTT
TRBD2	TRBV11-3	TRBJ2-3	many	CASRGTSGTDTQYF	TGTGCCAGCAGAGGGACTAGCGGCACAGATACGCAGTATTTT
NA	TRBV7-9	TRBJ2-7	many	CASSIGPTYEQYF	TGTGCCAGCAGCATAGGGCCAACCTACGAGCAGTACTTC
TRBD2	TRBV4-1	TRBJ2-7	NA	CASSDSLAAPYEQYF	TGCGCCAGCAGCGATTCTCTAGCGGCCCCCTACGAGCAGTACTTC
TRBD1	TRBV6-2/TRBV6-3	TRBJ2-7	many	CASSSTAGTVGEQYF	TGTGCCAGCAGCAGTACCGCCGGGACAGTAGGCGAGCAGTACTTC
TRBD2	TRBV28	TRBJ2-6	NA	CASSPPRLAGATGRGSGANVLTF	TGTGCCAGCAGTCCTCCGCGACTAGCGGGCGCCACCGGGAGGGGGTCTGGGGCCAACGTCCTGACTTTC
NA	TRBV2	TRBJ2-7	once	CASSEYSTRDFEQYF	TGTGCCAGCAGTGAATACAGTACGAGGGATTTCGAGCAGTACTTC
TRBD2	TRBV6-2/TRBV6-3	TRBJ2-2	NA	CASRAAGLAGVGTGELFF	TGTGCCAGCAGAGCTGCGGGACTAGCGGGGGTAGGCACCGGGGAGCTGTTTTTT
TRBD2	TRBV2	TRBJ2-7	many	CASRGTSGSVYEQYF	TGTGCCAGCAGGGGGACTAGCGGGAGTGTCTACGAGCAGTACTTC
TRBD2	TRBV12-3/TRBV12-4	TRBJ2-2	many	CASSYPGTRRTGELFF	TGTGCCAGCAGCTACCCCGGGACTAGACGCACCGGGGAGCTGTTTTTT
TRBD2	TRBV28	TRBJ2-7	many	CASSLASGTLYEQYF	TGTGCCAGCAGTTTAGCTAGCGGGACTCTCTACGAGCAGTACTTC
NA	TRBV4-2	TRBJ2-3	NA	CASSQWGRGTDTQYF	TGTGCCAGCAGCCAATGGGGGCGTGGCACAGATACGCAGTATTTT
TRBD1	TRBV19	TRBJ1-5	few	CASSSGQGENNQPQHF	TGTGCCAGTAGCTCTGGACAGGGGGAAAACAATCAGCCCCAGCATTTT
NA	TRBV4-3	TRBJ1-1	few	CASSQGGMGNTEAFF	TGCGCCAGCAGCCAAGGGGGCATGGGGAACACTGAAGCTTTCTTT
NA	TRBV7-9	TRBJ1-2	many	CASTLSTEAAYGYTF	TGTGCCAGCACCCTTTCAACCGAGGCAGCCTATGGCTACACCTTC
NA	TRBV11-2	TRBJ2-1	many	CASSWPSDMGVDNEQFF	TGTGCCAGCAGCTGGCCTAGCGATATGGGAGTGGACAATGAGCAGTTCTTC
NA	TRBV15	TRBJ2-1	many	CATSSSKEEQFF	TGTGCCACCAGCAGCTCAAAGGAGGAGCAGTTCTTC
NA	TRBV7-2	TRBJ2-1	many	CASSLERGDPYNEQFF	TGTGCCAGCAGCTTAGAGAGGGGGGACCCCTACAATGAGCAGTTCTTC
TRBD2	TRBV27	TRBJ2-5	many	CASTKNSAGKETQYF	TGTGCCAGCACCAAAAACTCAGCGGGAAAAGAGACCCAGTACTTC
NA	TRBV28	TRBJ2-7	many	CASSLLRAEQYF	TGTGCCAGCAGTTTATTGAGGGCCGAGCAGTACTTC
TRBD2	TRBV3-1	TRBJ2-1	NA	CASSQDSMMAGGYNEQFF	TGTGCCAGCAGCCAAGATTCGATGATGGCGGGAGGGTACAATGAGCAGTTCTTC
TRBD2	TRBV27	TRBJ2-5	many	CASSYRGLAARETQYF	TGTGCCAGCAGTTACCGTGGACTAGCCGCTAGGGAGACCCAGTACTTC
NA	TRBV19	TRBJ2-6	NA	CASSIGEGGANVLTF	TGTGCCAGTAGTATTGGGGAAGGTGGGGCCAACGTCCTGACTTTC
TRBD2	TRBV5-6	TRBJ2-2	few	CASREAGSVGGELFF	TGTGCCAGCAGAGAAGCGGGATCGGTCGGCGGGGAGCTGTTTTTT
NA	TRBV6-5	TRBJ2-2	NA	CASSFPPRELFF	TGTGCCAGCAGTTTCCCGCCCCGGGAGCTGTTTTTT
NA	TRBV27	TRBJ2-6	few	CASSFYSSGANVLTF	TGTGCCAGCAGTTTCTACAGCTCTGGGGCCAACGTCCTGACTTTC
NA	TRBV6-2/TRBV6-3	TRBJ2-3	many	CASSSLQFTDTQYF	TGTGCCAGCAGCTCACTACAATTCACAGATACGCAGTATTTT
NA	TRBV19	TRBJ2-7	few	CASSPRDKGVGSYEQYF	TGTGCCAGTAGTCCGCGGGATAAGGGCGTCGGGTCCTACGAGCAGTACTTC
NA	TRBV7-2	TRBJ2-6	many	CASSRPGANVLTF	TGTGCCAGCAGCCGGCCCGGGGCCAACGTCCTGACTTTC
NA	TRBV12-3/TRBV12-4	TRBJ1-2	many	CASSPNRDTDYTF	TGTGCCAGCAGTCCGAACAGGGATACCGACTACACCTTC
NA	TRBV2	TRBJ2-7	many	CASSGGPYYEQYF	TGTGCCAGCAGTGGTGGGCCCTACTACGAGCAGTACTTC
NA	TRBV11-3	TRBJ2-3	many	CASGGPTDTQYF	TGTGCCAGCGGGGGTCCCACAGATACGCAGTATTTT
NA	TRBV18	TRBJ2-7	many	CASSPANEQYF	TGTGCCAGCTCACCGGCTAACGAGCAGTACTTC
NA	TRBV2	TRBJ2-5	NA	CASSGPRETQYF	TGTGCCAGCAGTGGCCCCAGAGAGACCCAGTACTTC
NA	TRBV27	TRBJ2-3	many	CASKDTQYF	TGTGCCAGCAAGGATACGCAGTATTTT